The table lists the clone carrying this TCR beta chain with a count of one. Its antigen is still unknown. The data originate from a study of memory CD4+ T cells and cytomegalovirus serostatus. Study observations and caveats: A US-trained random forest predicted CMV serostatus with median AUC around 0.9.

Germline CDR1 is LNHDA and CDR2 is SQIVND (reference sequence). Trimming cost V 2 bases and J 7 bases; bases outside gene matches: 8. CDR3 size: 15 residues. Method: immunoSEQ multiplex PCR; TCRdb's copy keeps in-frame clones and lacks some. The data show 45,000 to 65,000 clones, 65% to 85% seen once. The sort gate was single viable CD3+CD4+CD8-CD45RO+ cells for memory CD4+ T cells. Serum IgG to CMV pp150, pp28, p38 and p52 defined serostatus. The chain couples TRBV19 to TRBJ1-2, with 9 bases fitting TRBD1. The sample comprised memory CD4+ T cells from blood. This TCR was recovered from an adult in good health and CMV-seropositive. CDR3 in DNA: TGTGCCAGTAGTATAAGGGACAGGGTTTACGGTGGCTACACCTTC. The encoded protein is CASSIRDRVYGGYTF.